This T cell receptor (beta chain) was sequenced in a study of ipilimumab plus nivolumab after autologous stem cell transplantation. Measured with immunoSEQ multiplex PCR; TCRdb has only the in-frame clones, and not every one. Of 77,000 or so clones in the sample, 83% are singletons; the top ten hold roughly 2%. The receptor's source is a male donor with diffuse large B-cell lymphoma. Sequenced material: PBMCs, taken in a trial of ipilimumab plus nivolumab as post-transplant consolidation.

The DNA for the CDR3 is TGTGCCAGCAGCTTAGCGGCGGGACAGGGGAATGAGCAGTTCTTC. Its translation: CASSLAAGQGNEQFF. The rearrangement links TRBV7-2 to TRBJ2-1; 10 bases align to TRBD1. CDR3 length: 15 residues. CDR1 and CDR2 (germline): SGHTA, FQGNSA. J lost 7 bases, V lost 0 bases, and 3 bases had no gene match.